This T cell receptor beta chain was found in a study of tumor and adjacent non-tumor tissue in lung cancer. The template was RNA from unsorted bulk tissue. Three rounds of nested PCR, following a modified ARM-PCR protocol, produced the TCRbeta library. TCRdb reanalysed the multiplex PCR reads using MiXCR and keeps one entry per CDR3 protein. The profile shows about 93,000 distinct CDR3 sequences, 65% to 75% of them singletons. Of note for this clonotype: Sequence at one end of the junction differs from germline and may be a read error.

In germline, CDR1 is LGHNA, CDR2 YNFKEQ. CDR3 size: 14 residues. Input material: lung tumor tissue. The chain joins TRBV4-2 to TRBJ1-3; no clear D gene. The sequence was obtained from a man aged 60-69 years with non-small cell lung cancer. CDR3 region: CDSSQVGSGNTIYF. CDR3 nucleotide sequence: TGTGACAGCAGCCAAGTGGGCTCTGGGAACACCATATATTTT.